Below are 14 T cell receptor beta chains sequenced from a single sample in a study of radiation and T cells in renal cell carcinoma. Libraries were prepared by immunoSEQ multiplex PCR; TCRdb keeps only in-frame clonotypes and omits some of them. Of approximately 20,000 clones in the sample, around two thirds were seen once. As to treatment: 15 Gy SBRT to primary tumor, nephrectomy 4 weeks later. Source: tumor tissue, taken from a patient whose treatment included radiotherapy and nephrectomy. The origin of the receptors is a woman aged 65 to 85 with renal cell carcinoma.

There are a few counts of this clone. V and J are TRBV7-9 and TRBJ1-2; TRBD1 might be the D (5 bases). CDR3 length equals 13 residues. Germline CDR1 and CDR2: SEHNR and FQNEAQ (reference sequence). V was trimmed by 1 base and J by 6 bases, leaving 9 bases between them. CDR3 DNA: TGTGCCAGCAGCTTAGGGGGCTTAGATGGCTACACCTTC. It yields the protein CASSLGGLDGYTF. Based on the CDR3 plus reference TRBV7-9 and TRBJ1-2, the full variable domain is DTGVSQNPRHKITKRGQNVTFRCDPISEHNRLYWYRQTLGQGPEFLTYFQNEAQLEKSRLLSDRFSAERPKGSFSTLEIQRTEQGDSAMYLCASSLGGLDGYTFGSGTRLTVV.

The chain combines TRBV5-1 with TRBJ2-1; TRBD1 agrees at 7 bases. CDR3 length equals 15 residues. V shed 0 bases, J shed 4 bases, and the junction held 4 bases outside the gene matches. The V gene's germline CDR1 is SGHRS and CDR2 YFSETQ. The CDR3 sequence is CASSLEGTAYNEQFF. As DNA, the CDR3 is TGCGCCAGCAGCTTGGAGGGGACAGCATACAATGAGCAGTTCTTC.

CDR3: CASSQDRAAKLFF. DNA for the CDR3: TGCGCCAGCAGCCAAGATCGGGCCGCAAAACTGTTTTTT. This chain joins TRBV4-3 and TRBJ1-4; D is uncertain. V gave up 0 bases and J gave up 10 bases, with 9 bases separating them. The CDR3 covers 13 residues. The germline V gene has CDR1 LGHNA and CDR2 YSLEER.

Here the CDR3 reads CSAMGGGPLYEQYF. The CDR3, as DNA: TGCAGCGCTATGGGCGGGGGGCCCCTCTACGAGCAGTACTTC. This chain connects TRBV29-1 to TRBJ2-7, with TRBD2 identical over 8 bases. Germline CDR1 is SQVTM and CDR2 is ANQGSEA. CDR3 length: 14 amino acids. Trimming at V came to 7 bases and at J to 3 bases, leaving 11 bases not matched to a gene.

This clone was observed a few times. The DNA for the CDR3 is TGTGCCAGTCGGCAGAGCACAGATACGCAGTATTTT. As protein: CASRQSTDTQYF. V is TRBV19 and J is TRBJ2-3; D unresolved. Looked up from germline, CDR1 is LNHDA and CDR2 is SQIVND (reference sequence). There are 12 residues in the CDR3. Trimming stripped 8 bases from V and 0 bases from J, with 6 bases between.

This sequence joins TRBV10-1 and TRBJ2-7; D call uncertain. Germline V gene lookup returns CDR1 WNHNN and CDR2 SYGVQD (reference sequence). This CDR3 region has 12 residues. With 11 bases removed from V and 2 bases from J, the gap between germline ends came to 13 bases. The CDR3 bases are TGCGCCGGCTTGGGCTGTCCCTACGAGCAGTACTTC. Encoded protein: CAGLGCPYEQYF.

This chain links TRBV27 with TRBJ2-1; the D is unclear. Germline CDR1 and CDR2: MNHEY and SMNVEV (reference sequence). Trimming took off 6 bases at V and 12 bases at J, with 12 bases between the two ends. This CDR3 comprises 11 residues. CDR3 amino acids: CASSVGIWQFF. CDR3 nucleotide sequence: TGTGCCAGCAGCGTAGGGATTTGGCAGTTCTTC.

This clone was detected only a few times. This chain joins TRBV7-9 and TRBJ1-2; 8 bases agree with TRBD1. Germline values: CDR1 SEHNR, CDR2 FQNEAQ (reference sequence). Trimming cost V 3 bases and J 8 bases; bases outside gene matches: 8. This CDR3 is 14 amino acids long. CDR3 sequence: CASSLREQGDGYTF. CDR3 nucleotide sequence: TGTGCCAGCAGCTTGAGAGAACAGGGGGACGGCTACACCTTC.

This rearrangement joins TRBV15 to TRBJ1-4, with a tentative D call TRBD1 (5 bases). The CDR3 covers 15 residues. The V end was cut by 6 bases, the J end by 0 bases, with 11 bases between. Looked up from germline, CDR1 is LNHNV and CDR2 is YYDKDF (reference sequence). The chain's CDR3 is CATRPSGSTNEKLFF. As DNA, the CDR3 is TGTGCCACCAGACCTTCAGGGTCAACTAATGAAAAACTGTTTTTT.

In this sample, this clone turned up once. V and J are TRBV7-9 and TRBJ2-3; D remains unclear. Germline loops: CDR1 SEHNR, CDR2 FQNEAQ (reference sequence). Trimming pared 1 base from V and 6 bases from J, leaving 8 bases between. This CDR3 comprises 13 residues. In nucleotides, the CDR3 is TGTGCCAGCAGCTTAGATATCTTGGATACGCAGTATTTT. As protein: CASSLDILDTQYF.

The V call is TRBV2, the J call TRBJ2-3, with D maybe TRBD1 (5 bases). The CDR3 has 15 residues. In germline, CDR1 is SNHLY, CDR2 FYNNEI. V gave up 3 bases and J gave up 0 bases, with 10 bases separating them. CDR3 sequence: CASSEGGASTDTQYF. The DNA for the CDR3 is TGTGCCAGCAGTGAGGGTGGGGCTAGCACAGATACGCAGTATTTT.

V gene TRBV4-3 combines with J gene TRBJ2-7, with 10 bases identical to TRBD2. Unmatched junction bases numbered 2, after V lost 0 bases and J lost 0 bases. The CDR3 spans 16 residues. CDR1 is LGHNA, CDR2 YSLEER, per germline. Here the CDR3 reads CASSQDSGGSSYEQYF. The CDR3 coding sequence is TGCGCCAGCAGCCAAGATAGCGGGGGGTCCTCCTACGAGCAGTACTTC.

By sample fraction, this clone is medium-sized. The chain uses TRBV9 and TRBJ1-2; the D gene is possibly TRBD1 (6 bases). V shed 4 bases and J shed 7 bases, with 20 bases lying between them. CDR3 size: 15 residues. Germline CDR1 and CDR2: SGDLS and YYNGEE. CDR3 bases: TGTGCCAGCAGCTCCCCCTGGGGGGGCGCAGGTGGCTACACCTTC. It codes for CASSSPWGGAGGYTF.

The genes are TRBV30 and TRBJ1-1, with a tentative D call TRBD1 (5 bases). The germline CDR1 and CDR2 sequences are GTSNPN and SVGIG (reference sequence). Trimming took off 3 bases at V and 3 bases at J, with 11 bases between the two ends. The CDR3 spans 13 residues. CDR3 loop: CAWSPGPYTEAFF. The CDR3 DNA reads TGTGCCTGGAGCCCAGGGCCCTACACTGAAGCTTTCTTT.